The 18 T cell receptor beta chains below come from one sample, sequenced in a study of blood T cell repertoires in COVID-19. TCRdb's table, derived via immunoSEQ multiplex PCR, lists solely in-frame clones and lacks some. The sample consists of roughly 350,000 clones, approximately 91% of them appearing once. Sequenced material: peripheral blood. The receptors were gathered from a woman between 70 and 85 years old with COVID-19, enrolled during active disease.

This rearrangement joins TRBV2 to TRBJ2-2; 14 bases match TRBD2. Trimming removed 6 bases from V and 1 base from J; junction bases left unmatched: 4. The CDR3 is 17 amino acids. CDR1 is SNHLY and CDR2 is FYNNEI in the germline V gene. CDR3 sequence (DNA): TGTGCCAGCAGCATCGGGACTAGCGGGGGGAACACCGGGGAGCTGTTTTTT. Translating it yields CASSIGTSGGNTGELFF. Full variable domain (remainder filled in from reference TRBV2 and TRBJ2-2): EPEVTQTPSHQVTQMGQEVILRCVPISNHLYFYWYRQILGQKVEFLVSFYNNEISEKSEIFDDQFSVERPDGSNFTLKIRSTKLEDSAMYFCASSIGTSGGNTGELFFGEGSRLTVL.

Comment on this clone: Other DNA sequences within the sample encode an identical CDR3. The V gene is TRBV5-4, the J gene TRBJ2-5; no definite D call. The CDR3 is 13 residues long. CDR1 and CDR2 (germline): SGHNT, YYREEE (reference sequence). Deletions cut 0 bases from V and 3 bases from J, with 6 bases between. The CDR3 sequence: CASSLGREETQYF. DNA for the CDR3: TGTGCCAGCAGCTTGGGCCGAGAAGAGACCCAGTACTTC.

This chain links TRBV19 with TRBJ1-5; TRBD1 is a possible D gene (6 bases). V lost 3 bases and J 9 bases, leaving 18 bases between the germline ends. The CDR3 loop spans 15 amino acids. CDR1 and CDR2 from the germline V gene are LNHDA and SQIVND (reference sequence). In nucleotides, the CDR3 is TGTGCCAGTAGTATTAGGCCCCTCGCAGGGGTGCCCCAGCATTTT. Translation gives CASSIRPLAGVPQHF.

The chain uses TRBV24-1 and TRBJ1-5; TRBD1 matches 7 bases. Looked up from germline, CDR1 is KGHDR and CDR2 is SFDVKD. There are 14 residues in the CDR3. Unmatched junction bases numbered 2, after V lost 2 bases and J lost 5 bases. The DNA of the CDR3 is TGTGCCACCAGTGATTGGACAGGCTATCAGCCCCAGCATTTT. Its protein is CATSDWTGYQPQHF.

The gene calls are TRBV28 and TRBJ2-7, with D possibly TRBD2 on 6 matching bases. CDR1 MDHEN and CDR2 SYDVKM come from the germline V gene. Trimming cost V 3 bases and J 3 bases, with 12 bases left between them. The CDR3 extends over 14 amino acids. The CDR3 nucleotides read TGTGCCAGCAGTTTGGGCGGGGCAGTCTACGAGCAGTACTTC. Its protein product is CASSLGGAVYEQYF.

The V call is TRBV19, the J call TRBJ2-2; TRBD2 is a possible D gene (5 bases). V was shortened by 8 bases and J by 5 bases, with 12 bases between the two germline ends. There are 13 residues in the CDR3. Germline assignment: CDR1 LNHDA and CDR2 SQIVND (reference sequence). The CDR3 region has the DNA TGTGCCAGTCGTCTAGCAGTAACCGGGGAGCTGTTTTTT. Encoded protein: CASRLAVTGELFF.

The chain uses TRBV5-8 and TRBJ2-7; 10 nucleotides match TRBD2. CDR1 is SGHTS, CDR2 YDEGEE, per germline. The J segment lost 6 bases and the V segment lost 5 bases, leaving 14 bases of the junction unmatched. There are 16 residues in the CDR3. In nucleotides, the CDR3 is TGTGCCAGCAGGCCCACCCCCCCTAGCGGGGGAAGCGAGCAGTACTTC. Translation: CASRPTPPSGGSEQYF.

This clone was observed once. V gene TRBV19 combines with J gene TRBJ1-5; 8 bases line up with TRBD1. This CDR3 comprises 16 residues. Germline V gene sequence: CDR1 LNHDA, CDR2 SQIVND (reference sequence). Losses at the gene ends were 2 bases for V and 1 base for J; bases not matched to a gene: 4. DNA for the CDR3: TGTGCCAGTAGTATAACAGGGGGACTAAGCAATCAGCCCCAGCATTTT. Translated: CASSITGGLSNQPQHF. Combining the CDR3 with reference TRBV19 and TRBJ1-5 gives the whole variable domain DGGITQSPKYLFRKEGQNVTLSCEQNLNHDAMYWYRQDPGQGLRLIYYSQIVNDFQKGDIAEGYSVSREKKESFPLTVTSAQKNPTAFYLCASSITGGLSNQPQHFGDGTRLSIL.

The V gene is TRBV20-1, the J gene TRBJ2-1; no clear D. V lost 5 bases and J 4 bases, leaving 6 bases between the germline ends. The CDR3 has 11 amino acids. From germline, CDR1 is DFQATT and CDR2 SNEGSKA (reference sequence). Here the CDR3 reads CSAYAYNEQFF. As DNA, the CDR3 is TGCAGTGCTTACGCGTACAATGAGCAGTTCTTC.

This clone was observed a single time. The chain combines TRBV4-1 with TRBJ2-1; 9 positions match TRBD2. With V trimmed by 1 base and J by 10 bases, 14 bases remained unmatched. The germline V gene has CDR1 MGHRA and CDR2 YSYEKL. This CDR3 is built from 17 residues. CDR3 protein: CASSQVVSLLAGKEQFF. CDR3 in DNA: TGCGCCAGCAGCCAAGTGGTTAGTTTGCTAGCGGGGAAGGAGCAGTTCTTC.

The chain uses TRBV19 and TRBJ1-2; 7 nucleotides agree with TRBD1. J was trimmed by 4 bases and V by 8 bases; bases with no gene match: 4. From germline, CDR1 is LNHDA and CDR2 SQIVND (reference sequence). The CDR3 covers 12 residues. CDR3 sequence reads: CASSRGTYGYTF. In DNA form, the CDR3 reads TGTGCCAGTTCCAGGGGGACCTATGGCTACACCTTC.

The chain has TRBV5-1 and TRBJ2-3, with 15 bases lining up with TRBD2. The length of the CDR3 is 18 residues. Trimming at V came to 4 bases and at J to 5 bases, leaving 11 bases not matched to a gene. Germline-derived CDR1 and CDR2 are SGHRS and YFSETQ. The CDR3 protein is CASSPGLAGGRLVDTQYF. CDR3 in DNA: TGCGCCAGCAGCCCCGGACTAGCGGGGGGGCGTTTGGTAGATACGCAGTATTTT.

V usage is TRBV5-4 and J usage is TRBJ2-4; TRBD1 aligns across 11 bases. This CDR3 has 16 residues. V lost 1 base to trimming and J lost 2 bases; unmatched junction nucleotides: 2. CDR1 is SGHNT and CDR2 is YYREEE in the germline V gene (reference sequence). The CDR3 loop reads CASSLKDRGPKNIQYF. CDR3 bases: TGTGCCAGCAGCTTGAAGGACAGGGGGCCCAAAAACATTCAGTACTTC.

This sequence joins TRBV3-1 (or the pseudogene TRBV3-2) and TRBJ2-2; 7 bases map to TRBD2. V lost 7 bases, J lost 8 bases, and 4 bases stayed unmatched. CDR3 size: 12 residues. Germline V gene sequence: CDR1 LGHDT, CDR2 YNNKEL (reference sequence). As DNA, the CDR3 is TGTGCCAGCACAGCGGGGCAAGGGGAGCTGTTTTTT. It codes for CASTAGQGELFF.

The J gene is TRBJ2-1, the V gene TRBV7-9; 10 nucleotides line up with TRBD1. CDR3 length: 14 residues. V dropped 8 bases and J dropped 7; count of bases not matched to a gene: 8. From germline, CDR1 is SEHNR and CDR2 FQNEAQ (reference sequence). The CDR3 reads CASQPGQGRNEQFF. In DNA form, the CDR3 reads TGTGCCAGCCAACCGGGACAGGGGAGAAATGAGCAGTTCTTC.

The chain has TRBV28 and TRBJ2-7; TRBD1 matches 10 bases. CDR1 is MDHEN, CDR2 SYDVKM, per germline. Trimming at V came to 2 bases and at J to 3 bases, leaving 4 bases not matched to a gene. CDR3 length: 15 amino acids. DNA of the CDR3: TGTGCCAGCAGTTTACCGGGACAGGGGTACTACGAGCAGTACTTC. This translates into CASSLPGQGYYEQYF.

Only one count was recorded for this clone. J is TRBJ1-5 and V is TRBV15, with TRBD1 matching over 7 bases. V dropped 0 bases and J dropped 3; count of bases not matched to a gene: 2. This CDR3 is built from 15 residues. Germline loops: CDR1 LNHNV, CDR2 YYDKDF (reference sequence). The CDR3 sequence is CATSREGQLNQPQHF. In nucleotides, the CDR3 is TGTGCCACCAGCAGAGAGGGACAGCTCAATCAGCCCCAGCATTTT. The full variable domain, rest sourced from reference TRBV15 and TRBJ1-5, is DAMVIQNPRYQVTQFGKPVTLSCSQTLNHNVMYWYQQKSSQAPKLLFHYYDKDFNNEADTPDNFQSRRPNTSFCFLDIRSPGLGDTAMYLCATSREGQLNQPQHFGDGTRLSIL.

The CDR3 spells CSASVGISNQPQHF. As DNA, the CDR3 is TGCAGTGCTAGTGTTGGCATTAGCAATCAGCCCCAGCATTTT. The V and J genes are TRBV20-1 and TRBJ1-5, with unresolved D. The germline gives CDR1 DFQATT, CDR2 SNEGSKA (reference sequence). Trimming shortened V by 3 bases and J by 0 bases, and 9 bases separated the two germline ends. The CDR3 runs to 14 residues.